The T cell receptor beta chain under discussion was sequenced for a study of T cells after yellow fever vaccination. This clonotype was seen many times. Germline V gene sequence: CDR1 MGHDK, CDR2 SYGVNS. V gave up 1 base and J gave up 4 bases; unmatched junction bases: 9. The CDR3 extends over 16 amino acids. TCRdb reanalysed the 5' RACE reads using MiXCR and keeps one entry per CDR3 protein. Here the sample spans roughly 32,000 distinct CDR3 sequences, about 4.4% being singletons. The clonotype was recovered from a man younger than 40 who received the YFV17D yellow fever vaccine. The specimen was CD8+ T cells sorted from PBMCs, collected 5 days after the yellow fever booster vaccination. This rearrangement joins TRBV25-1 to TRBJ2-7; TRBD2 matches at 8 bases. The CDR3 reads CASSEFFQRESYEQYF. CDR3 coding DNA: TGTGCCAGCAGTGAATTTTTCCAGCGGGAGTCGTACGAGCAGTACTTC.